The 29 T cell receptor beta chains listed next were all sequenced from one sample in a study of technical replicates of blood from a few donors. Sequenced by immunoSEQ multiplex PCR; TCRdb stores in-frame clones only, minus some. This table has 65,000 to 90,000 clones, around 94% appearing once. Sequencing was done on a sample of T cells isolated from PBMCs. All receptors derive from a human donor in good health.

This chain links TRBV5-1 with TRBJ2-7; no reliable D call. The ends were cut back, 0 bases at V and 3 bases at J, with 10 bases in the middle. CDR1 and CDR2 from the germline V gene are SGHRS and YFSETQ. CDR3 size: 14 residues. CDR3 nucleotide sequence: TGCGCCAGCAGCTTGGACAGTTTTTACTACGAGCAGTACTTC. Amino acids: CASSLDSFYYEQYF.

The genes are TRBV28 and TRBJ2-7; possible D gene TRBD1, 6 bases. Germline CDR1 is MDHEN and CDR2 is SYDVKM. Trimming took 8 bases from V and 6 from J, leaving 11 bases between them. The CDR3 contains 11 residues. The CDR3 DNA sequence: TGTGCCAGCCGAAGGGGGATCGAGCAGTACTTC. This gives the protein CASRRGIEQYF.

In this sample, this clone turned up a few times. The rearrangement uses TRBV19 and TRBJ1-1; 7 bases fit TRBD1. This CDR3 has 14 residues. The germline CDR1 and CDR2 sequences are LNHDA and SQIVND (reference sequence). V was clipped by 6 bases and J by 6 bases; unmatched bases: 10. CDR3 DNA: TGTGCCAGTAGGCCGTATACAGGGGCTGCTGAAGCTTTCTTT. Residues: CASRPYTGAAEAFF.

Written as DNA, the CDR3 is TGTGCCAGCGGACGGACAGCATATTCTGGGGCCAACGTCCTGACTTTC. This codes for CASGRTAYSGANVLTF. The V gene is TRBV27, the J gene TRBJ2-6; the D gene is possibly TRBD1 (6 bases). Trimming cost V 8 bases and J 1 base, with 15 bases left between them. The CDR3 is 16 amino acids. CDR1 is MNHEY, CDR2 SMNVEV, per germline (reference sequence). The variable domain in full, completed from reference TRBV27 and TRBJ2-6, reads EAQVTQNPRYLITVTGKKLTVTCSQNMNHEYMSWYRQDPGLGLRQIYYSMNVEVTDKGDVPEGYKVSRKEKRNFPLILESPSPNQTSLYFCASGRTAYSGANVLTFGAGSRLTVL.

This clone was observed a few times. The rearrangement links TRBV11-2 to TRBJ1-3; D possibly corresponds to TRBD1 (5 bases). The CDR3 runs 14 residues. With 1 base removed from V and 6 bases from J, the gap between germline ends came to 10 bases. Germline V gene sequence: CDR1 SGHAT, CDR2 FQNNGV. CDR3 nucleotide sequence: TGTGCCAGCAGCTTAGCCCAGGGATCAAACACCATATATTTT. As protein: CASSLAQGSNTIYF.

The CDR3 DNA sequence: TGTGCCAGCATTATGGGAGGAACGCAGTATTTT. Translating gives CASIMGGTQYF. This chain connects TRBV27 to TRBJ2-3; TRBD2 might be the D (6 bases). The ends were cut back, 7 bases at V and 9 bases at J, with 11 bases in the middle. This CDR3 region has 11 residues. The germline V gene has CDR1 MNHEY and CDR2 SMNVEV (reference sequence).

The genes are TRBV7-3 and TRBJ1-1; D is unresolved. The CDR3 is 14 residues long. The germline V gene has CDR1 SGHTA and CDR2 FQGTGA. Trimming stripped 5 bases from V and 6 bases from J, with 16 bases between. The CDR3 DNA reads as TGTGCCAGCAGCCCAACTGGAATTAGCGCTGAAGCTTTCTTT. Translating it yields CASSPTGISAEAFF.

The chain couples TRBV2 to TRBJ1-3; D is undetermined. Per the germline V gene, CDR1 is SNHLY and CDR2 is FYNNEI. V lost 7 bases and J 0 bases, leaving 19 bases between the germline ends. The CDR3 runs to 17 residues. CDR3 amino acids: CASTGDQLPYSGNTIYF. The CDR3 bases are TGTGCCAGCACAGGTGACCAGCTACCTTACTCTGGAAACACCATATATTTT.

V and J are TRBV25-1 and TRBJ1-2; TRBD1 matches at 8 bases. Germline V gene lookup returns CDR1 MGHDK and CDR2 SYGVNS. The CDR3 consists of 14 residues. J gave up 8 bases and V 6 bases, and 11 bases lay outside the gene matches. The CDR3 is CASSAWTGRSGYTF. CDR3 sequence (DNA): TGTGCCAGCAGCGCCTGGACAGGGCGATCGGGCTACACCTTC.

The chain employs TRBV7-2 and TRBJ1-4, with D perhaps matching TRBD1 (5 bases). Germline loops: CDR1 SGHTA, CDR2 FQGNSA. Trimming removed 2 bases at V and 7 bases at J, with 23 bases between. The CDR3 is 18 amino acids. The CDR3 protein is CASSLSKGFGLGAEKLFF. The CDR3 DNA reads TGTGCCAGCAGCTTATCGAAGGGTTTCGGTCTAGGGGCTGAAAAACTGTTTTTT.

DNA of the CDR3: TGTGCCAGTAGTACTAGCGGGGGACCCAGACCAGATACGCAGTATTTT. This sequence encodes CASSTSGGPRPDTQYF. The rearrangement uses TRBV19 and TRBJ2-3, with 10 bases identical to TRBD2. J was trimmed by 4 bases and V by 4 bases; bases with no gene match: 8. Germline loops: CDR1 LNHDA, CDR2 SQIVND (reference sequence). CDR3 length: 16 amino acids. Variable domain in full (rest from reference TRBV19 and TRBJ2-3): DGGITQSPKYLFRKEGQNVTLSCEQNLNHDAMYWYRQDPGQGLRLIYYSQIVNDFQKGDIAEGYSVSREKKESFPLTVTSAQKNPTAFYLCASSTSGGPRPDTQYFGPGTRLTVL.

The chain is built from TRBV5-1 and TRBJ2-5; no firm D call. CDR1 SGHRS and CDR2 YFSETQ come from the germline V gene. This CDR3 region has 14 residues. V was trimmed by 0 bases and J by 5 bases, leaving 11 bases between them. The CDR3 DNA sequence: TGCGCCAGCAGCTTGGTCGGCGGCCAGGAGACCCAGTACTTC. Its protein is CASSLVGGQETQYF. Together with reference TRBV5-1 and TRBJ2-5, the CDR3 gives the full variable domain: KAGVTQTPRYLIKTRGQQVTLSCSPISGHRSVSWYQQTPGQGLQFLFEYFSETQRNKGNFPGRFSGRQFSNSRSEMNVSTLELGDSALYLCASSLVGGQETQYFGPGTRLLVL.

CDR3 nucleotides: TGTGCCAGCAGCCAAGTATCAGGGATCTCCTACGAGCAGTACTTC. This translates into CASSQVSGISYEQYF. V gene TRBV28 combines with J gene TRBJ2-7, with a possible D match to TRBD1 (5 bases). The germline V and J ends were trimmed by 6 bases and 0 bases, with 15 bases remaining between them. Looked up from germline, CDR1 is MDHEN and CDR2 is SYDVKM. CDR3 length equals 15 residues.

The chain has TRBV6-5 and TRBJ1-2; D gene ambiguous. The germline V gene encodes CDR1 MNHEY and CDR2 SVGAGI. V lost 0 bases and J 8 bases, leaving 19 bases between the germline ends. The CDR3 runs 16 residues. CDR3 sequence reads: CASSYSIWQEVVGYTF. The CDR3 DNA reads TGTGCCAGCAGTTACTCGATATGGCAGGAGGTTGTGGGCTACACCTTC.

This sequence joins TRBV6-6 and TRBJ2-3, with unresolved D. The CDR3 has 15 residues. V was pared by 5 bases and J by 0 bases, with 12 bases between. The germline CDR1 and CDR2 sequences are MNHNY and SVGAGI (reference sequence). The CDR3 sequence is CASSPTVTSTDTQYF. CDR3 coding DNA: TGTGCCAGCAGTCCCACGGTTACTAGCACAGATACGCAGTATTTT.

This chain joins TRBV5-4 and TRBJ2-7, with 9 positions matching TRBD1. This CDR3 is 16 amino acids long. Losses at the gene ends were 3 bases for V and 5 bases for J; bases not matched to a gene: 12. The germline V gene encodes CDR1 SGHNT and CDR2 YYREEE (reference sequence). In DNA, the CDR3 is TGTGCCAGCAGCTCAGCTGCCGGGACAGGGAGCAACGAGCAGTACTTC. Protein product: CASSSAAGTGSNEQYF. The variable domain in full, completed from reference TRBV5-4 and TRBJ2-7, reads ETGVTQSPTHLIKTRGQQVTLRCSSQSGHNTVSWYQQALGQGPQFIFQYYREEENGRGNFPPRFSGLQFPNYSSELNVNALELDDSALYLCASSSAAGTGSNEQYFGPGTRLTVT.

The chain links TRBV30 to TRBJ2-7, with 8 bases aligning to TRBD1. V shed 5 bases, J shed 3 bases, and the junction held 6 bases outside the gene matches. The germline CDR1 and CDR2 sequences are GTSNPN and SVGIG (reference sequence). The length of the CDR3 is 13 residues. The CDR3 DNA reads TGTGCCTGGGAACAGGGGGTAGACTACGAGCAGTACTTC. Amino acids: CAWEQGVDYEQYF. The entire variable domain, with the rest obtained from reference TRBV30 and TRBJ2-7, is as follows: SQTIHQWPATLVQPVGSPLSLECTVEGTSNPNLYWYRQAAGRGLQLLFYSVGIGQISSEVPQNLSASRPQDRQFILSSKKLLLSDSGFYLCAWEQGVDYEQYFGPGTRLTVT.

The chain recombines TRBV19 with TRBJ1-1; D is perhaps TRBD1 (6 bases). Germline V CDR1 and CDR2: LNHDA, SQIVND (reference sequence). The CDR3 is made up of 12 amino acids. V shed 8 bases and J shed 0 bases, with 7 bases lying between them. The CDR3 loop is CASGTLNTEAFF. The CDR3 DNA sequence: TGTGCCAGTGGGACACTGAACACTGAAGCTTTCTTT.

The chain uses TRBV9 and TRBJ1-5; no firm D call. V was trimmed by 0 bases and J by 5 bases, leaving 6 bases between them. Germline V lookup: CDR1 SGDLS, CDR2 YYNGEE. This CDR3 is built from 13 residues. The CDR3 sequence: CASSVGSYQPQHF. The CDR3 DNA sequence: TGTGCCAGCAGCGTAGGGAGTTATCAGCCCCAGCATTTT.

The V gene is TRBV5-4, the J gene TRBJ2-5; a weak D match, TRBD1 (6 bases). The germline V and J ends were trimmed by 5 bases and 2 bases, with 13 bases remaining between them. CDR1 and CDR2 (germline): SGHNT, YYREEE (reference sequence). CDR3 length: 14 residues. Written as DNA, the CDR3 is TGTGCCAGCAGTTATAATAGGGGGCAAGAGACCCAGTACTTC. It yields the protein CASSYNRGQETQYF.

This rearrangement joins TRBV6-5 to TRBJ2-2; D not resolved. From germline, CDR1 is MNHEY and CDR2 SVGAGI. V was pared by 0 bases and J by 1 base, with 9 bases between. The CDR3 is 16 amino acids. CDR3 sequence: CASSYSISGNTGELFF. CDR3 coding DNA: TGTGCCAGCAGTTACTCGATATCAGGGAACACCGGGGAGCTGTTTTTT.

This chain connects TRBV5-6 to TRBJ1-1; possible D gene TRBD1, 5 bases. Trimming cost V 7 bases and J 0 bases, with 10 bases left between them. The CDR3 is 13 amino acids. Per germline, CDR1 SGHDT and CDR2 YYEEEE. For the CDR3, the DNA is TGTGCCAGCGGAAGACAGATGAACACTGAAGCTTTCTTT. It codes for CASGRQMNTEAFF.

The rearrangement links TRBV7-3 to TRBJ2-3; 7 bases match TRBD1. Germline loops: CDR1 SGHTA, CDR2 FQGTGA. The CDR3 is 13 amino acids. V was clipped by 5 bases and J by 5 bases; unmatched bases: 4. CDR3 amino acids: CASSIQGLDTQYF. In nucleotides, the CDR3 is TGTGCCAGCAGCATACAGGGGTTAGATACGCAGTATTTT. The whole variable domain, filled in from reference TRBV7-3 and TRBJ2-3, reads GAGVSQTPSNKVTEKGKYVELRCDPISGHTALYWYRQSLGQGPEFLIYFQGTGAADDSGLPNDRFFAVRPEGSVSTLKIQRTERGDSAVYLCASSIQGLDTQYFGPGTRLTVL.

V is TRBV27 and J is TRBJ2-7, with D maybe TRBD2 (5 bases). V lost 5 bases and J lost 5, with 19 bases in between. The CDR3 loop spans 15 amino acids. Germline assignment: CDR1 MNHEY and CDR2 SMNVEV (reference sequence). As DNA, the CDR3 is TGTGCCAGCAGTCCTCTGGAAGCGGAGAAGAACGAGCAGTACTTC. Translation: CASSPLEAEKNEQYF.

The chain links TRBV7-6 to TRBJ1-2, with D perhaps TRBD1 (5 bases). Germline assignment: CDR1 SGHVS and CDR2 FNYEAQ. The V end lost 3 bases, the J end lost 0 bases, and 8 bases lay between the germline ends. The CDR3 runs to 14 residues. CDR3 coding DNA: TGTGCCAGCAGCTTTAGCAGGGCTAACTATGGCTACACCTTC. Protein product: CASSFSRANYGYTF.

CDR3 nucleotides: TGTGCCAGCAGTTACTTTTTGCCAGGCCCCCAAGAGACCCAGTACTTC. Translation: CASSYFLPGPQETQYF. This chain uses TRBV6-5 with TRBJ2-5; no clear D gene. The V gene's germline CDR1 is MNHEY and CDR2 SVGAGI. The CDR3 is made up of 16 amino acids. Trimming stripped 1 base from V and 1 base from J, with 13 bases between.

The chain recombines TRBV18 with TRBJ2-6; TRBD1 matches at 12 bases. Germline-derived CDR1 and CDR2 are KGHSH and LQKENI. The junction had 14 bases not matched to a gene; V was cut back by 6 bases and J by 2 bases. There are 20 residues in the CDR3. The DNA for the CDR3 is TGTGCCAGCTCCCTGAAACCAGGGGACAGGGGGCTTACTGGGGCCAACGTCCTGACTTTC. Translating it yields CASSLKPGDRGLTGANVLTF.

V gene TRBV7-6 combines with J gene TRBJ2-7, with D possibly being TRBD1 (6 bases). Trimming removed 1 base at V and 0 bases at J, with 16 bases between. The germline CDR1 and CDR2 sequences are SGHVS and FNYEAQ. The CDR3 is 17 residues long. CDR3 protein: CASSLVVMGQDSYEQYF. CDR3 DNA: TGTGCCAGCAGCTTAGTGGTAATGGGACAAGACTCCTACGAGCAGTACTTC.

This sequence joins TRBV7-8 and TRBJ1-5; maybe TRBD1 (5 bases). V was clipped by 2 bases and J by 5 bases, with 10 bases between them. This CDR3 is 14 amino acids long. The V gene's germline CDR1 is SGHVS and CDR2 FQNEAQ. CDR3 in DNA: TGTGCCAGCAGCTTACGGAGGGGTGATCAGCCCCAGCATTTT. Translation gives CASSLRRGDQPQHF.